The next 6 T cell receptor beta chains were all read from a single sample in a study of regulatory T cells in long-lasting Graves disease. Sample time point: persistent/refractory GD, antithyroid drugs over 5 years with positive TRAb. The authors made the TCR library using RNA they extracted from PBMCs. Researchers made TCR beta libraries by using iRepertoire HTBI primers and running Arm-PCR on CDR3 regions. TCRdb re-called the multiplex PCR reads through MiXCR, storing one row per CDR3 protein. This table has about 400,000 distinct CDR3 sequences, 20% to 25% appearing once. Sequences were derived from peripheral blood mononuclear cells (PBMCs), sampled when the disease was refractory, from a patient treated with antithyroid drugs. All receptors derive from a female donor with Graves disease.

This clonotype was seen ten or more times. This chain links TRBV28 with TRBJ1-5; unclear D gene. The CDR3 contains 12 residues. CDR1 and CDR2 (germline): MDHEN, SYDVKM. Trimming removed 4 bases from V and 5 bases from J, with 6 bases in between. In DNA form, the CDR3 reads TGTGCCAGCAGTTCCCTCGATCAGCCCCAGCATTTT. As protein: CASSSLDQPQHF.

This clonotype appeared many times. The V and J genes are TRBV12-3 or TRBV12-4 and TRBJ2-7, with 15 bases identical to TRBD2. With 9 bases clipped from V and 1 base from J, the junction kept 13 bases outside the gene matches. The CDR3 loop spans 18 amino acids. Here the CDR3 DNA reads TGTGCCAGTCGAGGAATGGGACTAGCGGGAGGTAATTCCTACGAGCAGTACTTC. Its protein product is CASRGMGLAGGNSYEQYF.

The V call is TRBV6-2 or TRBV6-3, the J call TRBJ2-2; D not resolved. Germline CDR1 reads MNHEY; CDR2 reads SVGEGT. V dropped 2 bases and J dropped 6 bases, with 4 bases sitting between them. There are 12 residues in the CDR3. The chain's CDR3 is CASSYTAGELFF. DNA of the CDR3: TGTGCCAGCAGTTACACCGCCGGGGAGCTGTTTTTT.

The chain combines TRBV4-1 with TRBJ1-4, with D perhaps TRBD1 (6 bases). CDR1 is MGHRA, CDR2 YSYEKL, per germline. This CDR3 has 16 residues. Trimming removed 4 bases at V and 3 bases at J, with 15 bases between. The CDR3 here is CASSPSSGQPNEKLFF. For the CDR3, the DNA is TGCGCCAGCAGCCCTTCGTCCGGACAGCCTAATGAAAAACTGTTTTTT.

This clonotype was counted ten times or more. The chain employs TRBV7-2 and TRBJ2-5; 9 nucleotides agree with TRBD2. CDR1 and CDR2 (germline): SGHTA, FQGNSA. J was trimmed by 4 bases and V by 1 base; bases with no gene match: 7. This CDR3 has 16 amino acids. CDR3 region: CASSLGIRSGGETQYF. The CDR3 DNA sequence: TGTGCCAGCAGCTTAGGCATCCGTAGCGGGGGAGAGACCCAGTACTTC.

This clonotype has at least ten counts. The genes are TRBV7-2 and TRBJ1-1, with D tentatively TRBD1 (5 bases). The ends were cut back, 0 bases at V and 10 bases at J, with 9 bases in the middle. Germline V gives CDR1 SGHTA, CDR2 FQGNSA. CDR3 length: 12 residues. The CDR3 reads CASSLASGRAFF. The CDR3 bases are TGTGCCAGCAGCTTAGCCTCAGGGAGAGCTTTCTTT.